This TCR beta chain was obtained from a study of blood T cell repertoires in COVID-19. Original processing methods: It was from reference gene primer amplification that nucleated cell counts were estimated. Sequenced by immunoSEQ multiplex PCR; TCRdb stores in-frame clones only, minus some. V and J calls and clone size are as listed in that table; D and trimming were resolved from the DNA. Here the sample spans tens of thousands of clones, 82% being singletons. CDR1 and CDR2 (germline): SGHTA, FQGNSA. Trimming pared 0 bases from V and 4 bases from J, leaving 15 bases between. There are 16 residues in the CDR3.

The gene calls are TRBV7-2 and TRBJ1-2; D may be TRBD1 (6 bases). The TCR originated in a man aged 45-65 years with active or convalescent COVID-19. The sample comprised peripheral blood. CDR3 amino acids: CASSLAAGEGPYGYTF. CDR3 nucleotides: TGTGCCAGCAGCTTAGCGGCAGGGGAGGGACCCTATGGCTACACCTTC.